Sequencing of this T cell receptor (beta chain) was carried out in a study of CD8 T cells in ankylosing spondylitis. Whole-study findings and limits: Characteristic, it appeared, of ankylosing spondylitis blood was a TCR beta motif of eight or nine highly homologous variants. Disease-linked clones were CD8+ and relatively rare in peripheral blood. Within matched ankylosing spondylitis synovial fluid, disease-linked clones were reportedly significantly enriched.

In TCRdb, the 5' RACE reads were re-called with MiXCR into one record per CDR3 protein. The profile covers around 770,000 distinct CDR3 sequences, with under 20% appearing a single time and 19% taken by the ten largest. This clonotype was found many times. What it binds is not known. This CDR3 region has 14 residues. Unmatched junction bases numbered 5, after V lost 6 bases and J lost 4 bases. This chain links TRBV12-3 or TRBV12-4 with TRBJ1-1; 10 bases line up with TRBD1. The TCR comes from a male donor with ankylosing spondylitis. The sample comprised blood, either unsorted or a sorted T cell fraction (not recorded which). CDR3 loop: CASRSRDRGTEAFF. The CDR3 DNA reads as TGTGCCAGCAGAAGCCGGGACAGGGGCACTGAAGCTTTCTTT.